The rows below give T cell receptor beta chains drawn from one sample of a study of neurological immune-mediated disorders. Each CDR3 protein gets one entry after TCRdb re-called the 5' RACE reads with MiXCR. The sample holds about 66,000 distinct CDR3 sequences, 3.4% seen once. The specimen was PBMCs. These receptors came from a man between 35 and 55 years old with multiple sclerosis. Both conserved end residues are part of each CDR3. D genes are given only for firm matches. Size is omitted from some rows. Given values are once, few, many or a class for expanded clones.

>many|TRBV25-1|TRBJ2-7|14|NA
CASKGGGPSYEQYF
TGTGCCAGCAAAGGCGGCGGACCCTCCTACGAGCAGTACTTC
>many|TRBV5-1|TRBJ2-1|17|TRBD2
CASSLLALAGGRNEQFF
TGCGCCAGCAGCTTGTTGGCACTAGCGGGGGGGCGTAATGAGCAGTTCTTC
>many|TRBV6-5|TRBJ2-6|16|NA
CASSFFGGSGANVLTF
TGTGCCAGCAGTTTCTTTGGAGGCTCTGGGGCCAACGTCCTGACTTTC
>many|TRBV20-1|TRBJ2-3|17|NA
CSAREFGGITSTDTQYF
TGCAGTGCTAGAGAGTTTGGAGGGATTACTTCCACAGATACGCAGTATTTT
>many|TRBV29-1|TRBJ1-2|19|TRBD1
CSVYPSNPGGQIINYGYTF
TGCAGCGTTTACCCCTCCAACCCCGGGGGACAGATTATTAACTATGGCTACACCTTC
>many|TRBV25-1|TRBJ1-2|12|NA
CASKVDPYGYTF
TGTGCCAGCAAGGTGGATCCCTATGGCTACACCTTC
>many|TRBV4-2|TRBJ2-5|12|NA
CASSHPQETQYF
TGTGCCAGCAGCCATCCTCAAGAGACCCAGTACTTC
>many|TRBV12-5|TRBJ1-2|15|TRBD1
CASGLGTGLNYGYTF
TGTGCTAGTGGTTTGGGGACAGGGCTTAACTATGGCTACACCTTC
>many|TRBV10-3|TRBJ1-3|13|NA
CATRASRGNTIYF
TGTGCCACAAGGGCCAGTCGAGGAAACACCATATATTTT
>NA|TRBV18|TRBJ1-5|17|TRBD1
CASSPLPGGISNQPQHF
TGTGCCAGCTCGCCGCTCCCAGGGGGCATTAGCAATCAGCCCCAGCATTTT
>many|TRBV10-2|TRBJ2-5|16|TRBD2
CASSPGASGNQETQYF
TGCGCCAGCAGCCCTGGGGCTAGCGGGAACCAAGAGACCCAGTACTTC
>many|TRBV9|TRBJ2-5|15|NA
CASSVEGSYQETQYF
TGTGCCAGCAGCGTAGAGGGCAGCTACCAAGAGACCCAGTACTTC
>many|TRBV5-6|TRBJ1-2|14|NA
CASSVRDSPYGYTF
TGTGCCAGCAGCGTCCGGGACTCACCCTATGGCTACACCTTC
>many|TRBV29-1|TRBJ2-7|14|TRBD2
CSVVTSEFSYEQYF
TGCAGCGTTGTAACTAGCGAGTTCTCCTACGAGCAGTACTTC
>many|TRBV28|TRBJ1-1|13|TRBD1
CASSLGRGTEAFF
TGTGCCAGCAGTTTGGGCAGGGGGACTGAAGCTTTCTTT
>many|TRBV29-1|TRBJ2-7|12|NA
CSVDDGPYEQYF
TGCAGCGTTGATGACGGTCCCTACGAGCAGTACTTC
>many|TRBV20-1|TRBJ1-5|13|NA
CSARKGDNQPQHF
TGCAGTGCTAGGAAAGGGGATAATCAGCCCCAGCATTTT
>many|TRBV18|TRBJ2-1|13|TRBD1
CASSLGTANEQFF
TGTGCCAGCTCACTCGGGACAGCAAATGAGCAGTTCTTC
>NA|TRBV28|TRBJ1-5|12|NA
CASSLFGQPQHF
TGTGCCAGCAGTTTATTCGGTCAGCCCCAGCATTTT
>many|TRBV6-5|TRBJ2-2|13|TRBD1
CASSRTGTGELFF
TGTGCCAGCAGTAGGACAGGGACCGGGGAGCTGTTTTTT
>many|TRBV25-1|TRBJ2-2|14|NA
CASSEWNSAGELFF
TGTGCCAGCAGTGAATGGAATAGCGCCGGGGAGCTGTTTTTT
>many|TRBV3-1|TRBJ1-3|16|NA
CASRKSGGASGNTIYF
TGTGCCAGCAGGAAATCGGGCGGAGCCTCGGGAAACACCATATATTTT
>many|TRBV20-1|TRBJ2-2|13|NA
CSDRETNRGELFF
TGCAGTGATAGAGAGACCAACAGGGGGGAGCTGTTTTTT
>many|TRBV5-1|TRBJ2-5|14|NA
CASSPRGSQETQYF
TGCGCCAGCAGCCCCCGGGGATCCCAAGAGACCCAGTACTTC
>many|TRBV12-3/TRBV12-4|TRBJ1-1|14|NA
CASSLRGSGTEAFF
TGTGCCAGCAGTTTAAGGGGAAGCGGCACTGAAGCTTTCTTT
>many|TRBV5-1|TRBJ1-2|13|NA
CASSVTANYGYTF
TGCGCCAGCAGCGTGACTGCTAACTATGGCTACACCTTC
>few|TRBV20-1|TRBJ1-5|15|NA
CSASRGPSGNKTQNF
TGCAGTGCTAGCCGGGGGCCATCGGGCAATAAGACCCAGAATTTT
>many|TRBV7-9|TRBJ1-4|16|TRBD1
CASSLGTGVTNEKLFF
TGTGCCAGCAGCTTAGGGACAGGCGTAACTAATGAAAAACTGTTTTTT
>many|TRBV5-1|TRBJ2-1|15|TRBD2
CASSLERRGVYEQFF
TGCGCCAGCAGCTTGGAAAGGCGGGGGGTCTATGAGCAGTTCTTC
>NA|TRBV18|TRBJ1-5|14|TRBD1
CDSSMTGEGQPQHF
TGTGACAGCTCAATGACAGGGGAAGGGCAGCCCCAGCATTTT
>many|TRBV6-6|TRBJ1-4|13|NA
CASSSRQTEKLFF
TGTGCCAGCAGTTCCAGACAAACAGAAAAACTGTTTTTT
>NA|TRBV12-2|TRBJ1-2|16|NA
CASRLGKGSRKRGYTF
TGTGCAAGTCGCTTAGGAAAAGGTTCTAGGAAACGTGGCTACACCTTC
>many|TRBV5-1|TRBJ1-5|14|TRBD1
CASSLRGGGQPQHF
TGCGCCAGCAGCTTGAGAGGGGGCGGTCAGCCCCAGCATTTT